This T cell receptor beta chain is from a study of siplizumab effects on memory and regulatory T cells. Study observations and caveats: Naive T cells apparently outstripped memory cells in diversity and seemed major alloresponse contributors. Naive or memory phenotype assignment was not possible for roughly 80-97% of proliferating CD4+ or CD8+ clones.

To note about this clone: What it binds is not known.

Trimming took 6 bases from V and 1 from J, leaving 7 bases between them. There are 12 residues in the CDR3. Germline assignment: CDR1 SQVTM and CDR2 ANQGSEA. Every sample had roughly 93,000 of its TCR templates assayed. TCRdb keeps only in-frame clones here, not all; method: immunoSEQ multiplex PCR. In the table there are some 100,000 clones, about 91% of which are singletons. The V and J genes are TRBV29-1 and TRBJ2-1; D gene ambiguous. This clonotype was obtained from a human donor in good health. The sample comprised Tregs sorted from blood. CDR3 residues: CSVRISYNEQFF. In nucleotides, the CDR3 is TGCAGCGTCCGAATTTCCTACAATGAGCAGTTCTTC.